This entry is about one TCR beta chain. No antigen is known for it. After autologous stem cell transplantation all patients relapsed, and prior brentuximab vedotin exposure differed between cohorts. Patients reached a best response of complete response, partial response or progressive disease. This table comes from immunoSEQ multiplex PCR, and its TCRdb copy is limited to in-frame clones, with some not included. This table holds fewer than 45,000 clones, more than 85% found once. The data were taken from a study of PD-1 blockade in classical Hodgkin lymphoma. Study-level results: Unlike CD8+ TCR diversity, which did not rise significantly by C4D1, CD4+ TCR diversity did. Whoever responded completely had baseline diversity much like that seen in newly diagnosed patients. Newly diagnosed patients had baseline TCR diversity that was reportedly lower than that of healthy donors.

Here the sequenced sample was peripheral blood mononuclear cells (PBMCs), taken before the second cycle of nivolumab. This TCR came from a human donor with classical Hodgkin lymphoma.

CDR3 DNA: TGTGCCAGCAGCCAACGGTCTTTAGGGACGACAAGCACAGATACGCAGTATTTT. It encodes CASSQRSLGTTSTDTQYF. The chain uses TRBV14 and TRBJ2-3, with D perhaps given as TRBD1 or TRBD2 (5 bases each). Germline V CDR1 and CDR2: SGHDN, FVKESK. Trimming left V 2 bases short and J 0 bases short, with 18 bases between. The CDR3 extends over 18 amino acids.